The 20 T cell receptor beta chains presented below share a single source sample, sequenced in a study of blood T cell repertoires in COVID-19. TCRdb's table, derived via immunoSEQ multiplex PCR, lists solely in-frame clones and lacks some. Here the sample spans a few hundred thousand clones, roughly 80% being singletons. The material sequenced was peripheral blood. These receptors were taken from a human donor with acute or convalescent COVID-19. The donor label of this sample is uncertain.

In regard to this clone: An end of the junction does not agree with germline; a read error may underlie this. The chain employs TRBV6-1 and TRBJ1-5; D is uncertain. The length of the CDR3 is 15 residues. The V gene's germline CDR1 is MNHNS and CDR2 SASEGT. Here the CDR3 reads CASTEHTARDQPQHF. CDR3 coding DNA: TGTGCCAGCACTGAACATACAGCTCGTGATCAGCCCCAGCATTTT.

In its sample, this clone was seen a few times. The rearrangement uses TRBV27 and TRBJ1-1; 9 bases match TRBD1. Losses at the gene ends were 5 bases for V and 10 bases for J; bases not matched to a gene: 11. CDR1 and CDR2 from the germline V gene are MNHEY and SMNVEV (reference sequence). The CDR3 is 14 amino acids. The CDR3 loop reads CASSPMGQGARAFF. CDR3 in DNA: TGTGCCAGCAGTCCAATGGGACAGGGAGCTCGAGCTTTCTTT.

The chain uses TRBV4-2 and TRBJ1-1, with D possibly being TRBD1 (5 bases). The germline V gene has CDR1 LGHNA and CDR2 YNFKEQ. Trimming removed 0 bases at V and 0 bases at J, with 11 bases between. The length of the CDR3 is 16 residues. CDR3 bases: TGTGCCAGCAGCCAAGACTACAAGGGGATGAACACTGAAGCTTTCTTT. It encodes CASSQDYKGMNTEAFF.

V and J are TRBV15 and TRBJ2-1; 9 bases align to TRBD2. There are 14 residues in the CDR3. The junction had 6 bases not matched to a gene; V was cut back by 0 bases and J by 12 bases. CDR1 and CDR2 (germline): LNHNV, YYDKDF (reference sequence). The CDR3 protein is CATSRDETSGMQFF. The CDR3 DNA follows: TGTGCCACCAGCAGAGATGAGACTAGCGGAATGCAGTTCTTC.

The CDR3 bases are TGTGCCAGCAGACGTAGCGGAGGACAAGAGACCCAGTACTTC. Translation gives CASRRSGGQETQYF. This sequence joins TRBV3-1 (or the pseudogene TRBV3-2) and TRBJ2-5, with a possible D match to TRBD2 (6 bases). The V end lost 6 bases, the J end lost 2 bases, and 13 bases lay between the germline ends. The CDR3 has 14 residues. CDR1 is LGHDT, CDR2 YNNKEL, per germline (reference sequence).

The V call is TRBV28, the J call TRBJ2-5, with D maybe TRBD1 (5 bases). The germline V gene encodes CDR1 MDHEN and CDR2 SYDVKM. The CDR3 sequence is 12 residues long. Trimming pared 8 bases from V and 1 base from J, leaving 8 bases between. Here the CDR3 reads CASGAPQETQYF. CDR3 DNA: TGTGCCAGCGGGGCCCCCCAAGAGACCCAGTACTTC.

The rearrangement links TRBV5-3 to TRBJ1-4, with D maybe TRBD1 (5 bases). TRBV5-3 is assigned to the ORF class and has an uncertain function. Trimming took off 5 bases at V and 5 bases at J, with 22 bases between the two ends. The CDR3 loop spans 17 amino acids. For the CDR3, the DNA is TGTGCCAGAAGTATAAAGGGAGTCAGGGAGGGAAATGAAAAACTGTTTTTT. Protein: CARSIKGVREGNEKLFF.

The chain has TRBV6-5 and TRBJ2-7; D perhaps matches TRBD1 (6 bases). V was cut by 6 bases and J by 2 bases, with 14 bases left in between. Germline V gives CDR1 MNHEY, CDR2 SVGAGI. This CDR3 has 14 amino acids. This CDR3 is CASRIYRDAYEQYF. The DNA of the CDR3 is TGTGCCAGCAGAATCTACAGGGATGCCTACGAGCAGTACTTC.

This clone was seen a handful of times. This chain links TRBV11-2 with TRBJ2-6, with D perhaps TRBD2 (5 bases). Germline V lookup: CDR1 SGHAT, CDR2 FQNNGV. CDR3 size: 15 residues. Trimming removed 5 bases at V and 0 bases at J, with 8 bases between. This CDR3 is CASSQAGSGANVLTF. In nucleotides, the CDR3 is TGTGCCAGCAGCCAGGCGGGCTCTGGGGCCAACGTCCTGACTTTC.

The CDR3 here is CAWRSDRAASYGYTF. In DNA form, the CDR3 reads TGTGCCTGGAGGTCAGACAGGGCGGCGAGCTATGGCTACACCTTC. The chain has TRBV30 and TRBJ1-2; 7 bases are shared with TRBD1. V was clipped by 3 bases and J by 4 bases; unmatched bases: 11. Looked up from germline, CDR1 is GTSNPN and CDR2 is SVGIG (reference sequence). The CDR3 is 15 residues long.

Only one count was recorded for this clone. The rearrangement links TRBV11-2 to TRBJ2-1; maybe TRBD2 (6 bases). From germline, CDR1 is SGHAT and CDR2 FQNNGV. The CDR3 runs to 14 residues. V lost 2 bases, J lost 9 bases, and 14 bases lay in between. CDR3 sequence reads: CASSLQTRMGEQFF. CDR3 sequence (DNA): TGTGCCAGCAGCTTACAGACTAGGATGGGTGAGCAGTTCTTC. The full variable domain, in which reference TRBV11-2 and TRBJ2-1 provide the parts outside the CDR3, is EAGVAQSPRYKIIEKRQSVAFWCNPISGHATLYWYQQILGQGPKLLIQFQNNGVVDDSQLPKDRFSAERLKGVDSTLKIQPAKLEDSAVYLCASSLQTRMGEQFFGPGTRLTVL.

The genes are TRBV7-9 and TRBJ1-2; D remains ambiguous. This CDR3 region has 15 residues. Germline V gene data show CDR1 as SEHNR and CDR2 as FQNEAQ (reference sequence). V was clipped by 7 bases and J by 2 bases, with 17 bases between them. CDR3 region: CASTGGREANYGYTF. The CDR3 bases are TGTGCCAGCACCGGAGGGAGGGAAGCCAACTATGGCTACACCTTC.

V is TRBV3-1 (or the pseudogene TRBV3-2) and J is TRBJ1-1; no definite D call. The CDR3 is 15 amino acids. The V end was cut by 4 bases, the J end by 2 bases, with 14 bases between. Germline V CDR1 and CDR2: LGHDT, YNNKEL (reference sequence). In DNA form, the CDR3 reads TGTGCCAGCAGCCGCACCGGGTCTTTCAACACTGAAGCTTTCTTT. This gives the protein CASSRTGSFNTEAFF.

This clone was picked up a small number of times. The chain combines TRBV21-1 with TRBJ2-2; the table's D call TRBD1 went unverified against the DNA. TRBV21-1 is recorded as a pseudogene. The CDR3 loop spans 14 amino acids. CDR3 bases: TGTGCTCCCGGCAGGGTCGAGGACACCGGGGAGCTGTTTTTT. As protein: CAPGRVEDTGELFF.

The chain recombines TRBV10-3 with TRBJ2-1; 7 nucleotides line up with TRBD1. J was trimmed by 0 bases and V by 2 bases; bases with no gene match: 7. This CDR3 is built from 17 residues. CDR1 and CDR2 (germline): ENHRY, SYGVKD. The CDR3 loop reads CAISEVTGPSSYNEQFF. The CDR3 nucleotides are TGTGCCATCAGTGAGGTGACAGGGCCCTCCTCCTACAATGAGCAGTTCTTC.

CDR3 DNA: TGTGCCAGCAGCTTAACGGCGGCGGGCGGGGGCAAGCGATATACGCAGTATTTT. It encodes CASSLTAAGGGKRYTQYF. The V call is TRBV7-8, the J call TRBJ2-3; tentatively, D is TRBD2 (7 bases). CDR1 is SGHVS and CDR2 is FQNEAQ in the germline V gene. The CDR3 covers 18 residues. With 2 bases removed from V and 7 bases from J, the gap between germline ends came to 25 bases.

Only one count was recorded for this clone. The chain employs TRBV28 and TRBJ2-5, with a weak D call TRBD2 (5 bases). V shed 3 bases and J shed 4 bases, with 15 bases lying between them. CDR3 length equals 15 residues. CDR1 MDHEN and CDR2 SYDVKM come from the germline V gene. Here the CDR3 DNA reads TGTGCCAGCAGTTTCACTGAAGAGGGCGGAGAGACCCAGTACTTC. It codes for CASSFTEEGGETQYF.

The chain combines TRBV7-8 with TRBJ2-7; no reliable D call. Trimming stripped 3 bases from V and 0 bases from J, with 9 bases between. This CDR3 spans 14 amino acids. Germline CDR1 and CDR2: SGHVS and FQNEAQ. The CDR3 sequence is CASSLTSSSYEQYF. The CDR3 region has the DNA TGTGCCAGCAGCTTGACTTCGAGCTCCTACGAGCAGTACTTC.

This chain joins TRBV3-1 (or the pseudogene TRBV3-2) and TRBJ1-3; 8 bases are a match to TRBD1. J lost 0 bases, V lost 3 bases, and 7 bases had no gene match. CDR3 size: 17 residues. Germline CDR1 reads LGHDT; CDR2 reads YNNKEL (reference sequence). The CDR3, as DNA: TGTGCCAGCAGCCATGGACAGGGCGCGAGCTCTGGAAACACCATATATTTT. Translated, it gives CASSHGQGASSGNTIYF.

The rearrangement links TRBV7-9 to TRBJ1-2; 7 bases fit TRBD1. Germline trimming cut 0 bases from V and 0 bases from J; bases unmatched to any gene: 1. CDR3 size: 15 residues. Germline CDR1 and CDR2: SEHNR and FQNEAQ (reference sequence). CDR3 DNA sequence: TGTGCCAGCAGCTTAGCAGGGACAGCTAACTATGGCTACACCTTC. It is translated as CASSLAGTANYGYTF.